The text below deals with one TCR beta chain. Its specificity is not known. This sample is part of a study of beta chain features in type 1 diabetes. Points from the study as a whole: Significant though moderate, a shortening of TCRB CDR3s appeared in all four CD4+ subsets of Type 1 diabetes patients. Naive, central memory and Treg TCRB repertoires seemed to resemble each other more closely in patients than they did in healthy donors. Diminished insertions and augmented deletions at VDJ junctions characterized type 1 diabetes patients.

Trimming cost V 5 bases and J 2 bases, with 13 bases left between them. CDR1 and CDR2 from the germline V gene are SGHAT and FQNNGV. The CDR3 contains 14 residues. Via CD45RO/CCR7/CD25/CD127/CD95/CD27, cells of the CD4+ naive, central memory, regulatory and stem cell-like memory subsets were sorted. The purity of all sorted populations exceeded 95%. Reverse transcription of all isolated RNA meant that expressed TCRB transcripts were sequenced. Measured with immunoSEQ multiplex PCR; TCRdb has only the in-frame clones, and not every one. The sample contains 300,000 or so clones, 9.3% of which appear only once.

This chain joins TRBV11-2 and TRBJ2-7, with D tentatively TRBD2 (5 bases). This clonotype was sampled from a man aged 30 to 45 with type 1 diabetes. Source material: central memory CD4+ T cells from blood. The CDR3 reads CASSPITRAYEQYF. DNA for the CDR3: TGTGCCAGCAGCCCGATAACGCGGGCCTACGAGCAGTACTTC.